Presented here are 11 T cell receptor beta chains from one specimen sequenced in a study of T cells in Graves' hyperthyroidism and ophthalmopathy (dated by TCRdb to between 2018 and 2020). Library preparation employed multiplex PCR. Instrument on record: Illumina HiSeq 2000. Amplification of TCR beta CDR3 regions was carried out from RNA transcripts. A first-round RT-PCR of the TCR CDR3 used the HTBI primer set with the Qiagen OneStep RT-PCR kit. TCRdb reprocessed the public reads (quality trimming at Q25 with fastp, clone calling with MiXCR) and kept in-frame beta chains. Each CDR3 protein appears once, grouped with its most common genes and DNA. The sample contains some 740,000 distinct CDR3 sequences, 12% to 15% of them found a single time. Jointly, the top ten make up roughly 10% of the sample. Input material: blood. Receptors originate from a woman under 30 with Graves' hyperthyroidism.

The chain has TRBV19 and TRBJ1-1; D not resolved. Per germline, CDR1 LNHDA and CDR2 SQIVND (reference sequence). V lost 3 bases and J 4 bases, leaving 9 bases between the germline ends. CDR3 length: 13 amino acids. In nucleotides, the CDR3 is TGTGCCAGTAGTATCCTTCAGAGCACTGAAGCTTTCTTT. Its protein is CASSILQSTEAFF. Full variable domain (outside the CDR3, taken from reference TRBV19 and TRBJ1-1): DGGITQSPKYLFRKEGQNVTLSCEQNLNHDAMYWYRQDPGQGLRLIYYSQIVNDFQKGDIAEGYSVSREKKESFPLTVTSAQKNPTAFYLCASSILQSTEAFFGQGTRLTVV.

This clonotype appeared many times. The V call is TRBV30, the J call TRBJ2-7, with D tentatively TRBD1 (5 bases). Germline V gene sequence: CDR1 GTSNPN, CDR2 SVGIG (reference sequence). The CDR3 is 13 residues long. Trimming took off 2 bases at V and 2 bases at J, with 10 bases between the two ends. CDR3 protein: CAWSPGPPYEQYF. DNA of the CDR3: TGTGCCTGGAGTCCAGGGCCCCCCTACGAGCAGTACTTC.

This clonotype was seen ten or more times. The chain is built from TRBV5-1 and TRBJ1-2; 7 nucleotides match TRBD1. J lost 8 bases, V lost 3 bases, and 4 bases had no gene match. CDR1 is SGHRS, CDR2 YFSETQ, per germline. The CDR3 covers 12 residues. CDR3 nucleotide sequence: TGCGCCAGCAGCTACGACAGGGACGGCTACACCTTC. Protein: CASSYDRDGYTF.

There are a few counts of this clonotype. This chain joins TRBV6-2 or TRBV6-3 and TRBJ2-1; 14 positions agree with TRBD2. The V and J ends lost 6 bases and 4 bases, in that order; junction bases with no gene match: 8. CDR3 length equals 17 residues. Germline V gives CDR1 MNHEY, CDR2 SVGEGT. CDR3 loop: CASRLGLAGVMYNEQFF. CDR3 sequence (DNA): TGTGCCAGCAGACTGGGACTAGCGGGAGTTATGTACAATGAGCAGTTCTTC.

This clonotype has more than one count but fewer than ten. CDR3: CASSSVSDRDRETQYF. The DNA of the CDR3 is TGTGCCAGCAGCTCTGTATCGGACAGGGACAGGGAGACCCAGTACTTC. This rearrangement joins TRBV13 to TRBJ2-5; 8 positions match TRBD1. Germline V gene sequence: CDR1 PRHDT, CDR2 FYEKMQ (reference sequence). This CDR3 region has 16 residues. After removal of 4 bases from V and 5 bases from J, the junction contained 12 bases not matched to a gene.

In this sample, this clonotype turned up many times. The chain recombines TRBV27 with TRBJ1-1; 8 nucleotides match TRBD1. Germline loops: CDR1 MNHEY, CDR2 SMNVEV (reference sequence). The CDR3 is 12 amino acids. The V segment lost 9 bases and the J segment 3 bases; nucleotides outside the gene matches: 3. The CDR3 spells CARLDRDTEAFF. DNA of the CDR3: TGTGCCAGACTGGACAGGGACACTGAAGCTTTCTTT.

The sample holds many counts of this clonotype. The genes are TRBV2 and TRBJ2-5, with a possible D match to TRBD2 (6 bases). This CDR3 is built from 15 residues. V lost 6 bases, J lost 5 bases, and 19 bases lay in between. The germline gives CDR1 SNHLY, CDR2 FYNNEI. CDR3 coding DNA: TGTGCCAGCAGCCCTAATCTCGGAGGGAAGGAGACCCAGTACTTC. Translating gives CASSPNLGGKETQYF.

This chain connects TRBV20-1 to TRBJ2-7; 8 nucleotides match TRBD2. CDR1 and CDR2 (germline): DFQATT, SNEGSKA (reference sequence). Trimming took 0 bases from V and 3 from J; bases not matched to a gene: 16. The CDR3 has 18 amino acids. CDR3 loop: CSARDRLGGPGTSYEQYF. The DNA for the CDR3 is TGCAGTGCTAGAGATCGTCTGGGGGGCCCCGGGACTAGCTACGAGCAGTACTTC.

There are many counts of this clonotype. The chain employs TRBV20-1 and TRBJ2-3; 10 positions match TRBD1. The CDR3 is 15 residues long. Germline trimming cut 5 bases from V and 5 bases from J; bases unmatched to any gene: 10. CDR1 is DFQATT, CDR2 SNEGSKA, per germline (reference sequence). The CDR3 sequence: CSAPRDRGRRDTQYF. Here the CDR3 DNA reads TGCAGTGCTCCTCGGGACAGGGGTCGTCGAGATACGCAGTATTTT.

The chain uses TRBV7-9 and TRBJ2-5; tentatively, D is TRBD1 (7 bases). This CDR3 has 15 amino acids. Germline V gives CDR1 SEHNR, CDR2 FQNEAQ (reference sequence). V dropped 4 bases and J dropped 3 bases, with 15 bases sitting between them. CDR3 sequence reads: CASSSRGDKKETQYF. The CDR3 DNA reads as TGTGCCAGCAGCTCCAGGGGGGACAAAAAAGAGACCCAGTACTTC.

This CDR3 reads CASSQGGQLLTDTQYF. The CDR3 nucleotides read TGTGCCAGCAGCCAGGGTGGCCAACTCCTCACAGATACGCAGTATTTT. The rearrangement links TRBV3-1 to TRBJ2-3; D call uncertain. The CDR3 extends over 16 amino acids. CDR1 is LGHDT and CDR2 is YNNKEL in the germline V gene (reference sequence). V was pared by 3 bases and J by 2 bases, with 15 bases between.